The rows below give T cell receptor beta chains drawn from one sample of a study of T cell responses to AZD1222 COVID-19 vaccine. Sequencing was performed with immunoSEQ multiplex PCR; in TCRdb, only in-frame clones are kept and a portion is missing. The sample includes around 130,000 clones, about 85% of them seen just once. This material consisted of peripheral blood, taken 28 days after the second AZD1222 dose. All receptors come from an adult who received the AZD1222 COVID-19 vaccine. CDR3s include the opening cysteine and the closing phenylalanine or tryptophan. Fields, in order: V gene, D gene, J gene, clone size, CDR3 protein, CDR3 DNA. The D gene is left open where the match is weak. Rows may omit the clone size; those that give it use once, few, many or a size class.

>TRBV6-5|TRBD1|TRBJ1-1|NA
CASSYETGGTEAFF
TGTGCCAGCAGTTACGAGACAGGGGGCACTGAAGCTTTCTTT
>TRBV6-5|NA|TRBJ2-1|few
CATTGTSLHEQFF
TGTGCCACAACCGGGACCTCCCTCCATGAGCAGTTCTTC
>TRBV15|NA|TRBJ1-5|once
CATSRDRGRPQHF
TGTGCCACCAGCAGAGATCGGGGGAGGCCCCAGCATTTT
>TRBV7-9|NA|TRBJ2-2|NA
CASSLGGTNTGELFF
TGTGCCAGCAGCTTGGGGGGTACGAACACCGGGGAGCTGTTTTTT
>TRBV2|TRBD1|TRBJ1-1|NA
CASKMDRGRETEAFF
TGTGCCAGCAAAATGGACAGGGGGAGAGAAACTGAAGCTTTCTTT
>TRBV7-2|NA|TRBJ1-1|NA
CASRFGGGNTEAFF
TGTGCCAGCAGGTTCGGGGGGGGGAACACTGAAGCTTTCTTT
>TRBV14|NA|TRBJ2-7|NA
CASSQETGSYEQYF
TGTGCCAGCAGCCAAGAAACAGGATCCTACGAGCAGTACTTC
>TRBV6-4|NA|TRBJ1-1|NA
CASRDTIRSTEAFF
TGTGCCAGCAGGGACACTATCCGAAGCACTGAAGCTTTCTTT
>TRBV2|TRBD1|TRBJ1-5|few
CASRRQGGKVDQPQHF
TGTGCCAGCAGAAGACAGGGGGGTAAGGTGGATCAGCCCCAGCATTTT
>TRBV6-5|TRBD1|TRBJ1-2|once
CASRTGAYGYTF
TGTGCCAGCAGGACAGGGGCCTATGGCTACACCTTC
>TRBV10-3|TRBD1|TRBJ2-1|NA
CATAGTGGEAGQQFF
TGTGCCACCGCCGGGACAGGGGGCGAGGCGGGTCAGCAGTTCTTC
>TRBV29-1|TRBD1|TRBJ2-7|NA
CSVTSTGNTYEQYF
TGCAGCGTGACGTCGACAGGGAACACCTACGAGCAGTACTTC
>TRBV28|NA|TRBJ2-5|NA
CASSLYLGAQETQYF
TGTGCCAGCAGTTTATACTTGGGGGCTCAAGAGACCCAGTACTTC
>TRBV5-5|NA|TRBJ1-2|NA
CASSLVGQGTYGYTF
TGTGCCAGCAGCTTGGTCGGTCAGGGGACATATGGCTACACCTTC
>TRBV29-1|NA|TRBJ2-7|NA
CSVVDRLSSYEQYF
TGCAGCGTGGTAGACAGATTAAGCTCCTACGAGCAGTACTTC
>TRBV5-4|TRBD1|TRBJ1-1|NA
CASSLGGTGRLDTEAFF
TGTGCCAGCAGCTTGGGAGGGACAGGGAGACTGGACACCGAAGCTTTCTTT
>TRBV7-2|NA|TRBJ1-2|NA
CASSLQTNYGYTF
TGTGCCAGCAGCTTACAAACCAACTATGGCTACACCTTC
>TRBV19|TRBD2|TRBJ2-5|NA
CASSIDYSGGQETQYF
TGTGCCAGTAGTATAGATTACAGCGGGGGGCAAGAGACCCAGTACTTC
>TRBV9|NA|TRBJ1-5|once
CASSVSWNQPQHF
TGTGCCAGCAGCGTCAGCTGGAATCAGCCCCAGCATTTT
>TRBV28|NA|TRBJ1-2|once
CASSYGQVGRNGYTF
TGTGCCAGCAGTTACGGCCAGGTGGGGAGGAATGGCTACACCTTC
>TRBV11-3|NA|TRBJ2-5|NA
CASSLGLGGLLQETQYF
TGTGCCAGCAGCTTAGGTCTCGGGGGACTTCTCCAAGAGACCCAGTACTTC
>TRBV2|NA|TRBJ1-6|once
CASVSRAAYNSPLHF
TGTGCCAGCGTTTCCAGGGCAGCCTATAATTCACCCCTCCACTTT